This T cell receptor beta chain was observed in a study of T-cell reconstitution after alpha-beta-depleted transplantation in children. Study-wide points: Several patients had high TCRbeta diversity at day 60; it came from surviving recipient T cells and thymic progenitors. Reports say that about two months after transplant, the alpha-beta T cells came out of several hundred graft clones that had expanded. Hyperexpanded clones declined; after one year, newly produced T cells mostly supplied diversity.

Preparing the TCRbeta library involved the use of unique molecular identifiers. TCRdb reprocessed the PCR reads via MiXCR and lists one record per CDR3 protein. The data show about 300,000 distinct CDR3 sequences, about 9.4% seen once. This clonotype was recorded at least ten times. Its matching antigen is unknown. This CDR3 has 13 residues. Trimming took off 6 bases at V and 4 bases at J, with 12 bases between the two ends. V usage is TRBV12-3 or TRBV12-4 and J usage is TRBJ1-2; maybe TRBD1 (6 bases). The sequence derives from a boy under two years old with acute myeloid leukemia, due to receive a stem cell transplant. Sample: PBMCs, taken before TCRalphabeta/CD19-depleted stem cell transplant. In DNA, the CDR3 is TGTGCCAGCAGCCAGACAGGTGTCTATGGCTACACCTTC. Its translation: CASSQTGVYGYTF.